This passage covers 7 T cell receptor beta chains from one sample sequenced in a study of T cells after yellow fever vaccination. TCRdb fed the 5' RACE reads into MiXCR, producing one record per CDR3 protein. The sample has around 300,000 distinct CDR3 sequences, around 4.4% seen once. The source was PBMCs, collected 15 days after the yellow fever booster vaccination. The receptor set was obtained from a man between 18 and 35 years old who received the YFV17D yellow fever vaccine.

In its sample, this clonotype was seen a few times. The chain's CDR3 is CASSVGAGVTEAFF. The DNA for the CDR3 is TGTGCCAGCAGCGTAGGGGCAGGGGTCACTGAAGCTTTCTTT. V and J are TRBV9 and TRBJ1-1, with TRBD1 as a possible D gene (6 bases). The germline V gene has CDR1 SGDLS and CDR2 YYNGEE. The CDR3 loop spans 14 amino acids. V lost 0 bases and J lost 4, with 10 bases in between.

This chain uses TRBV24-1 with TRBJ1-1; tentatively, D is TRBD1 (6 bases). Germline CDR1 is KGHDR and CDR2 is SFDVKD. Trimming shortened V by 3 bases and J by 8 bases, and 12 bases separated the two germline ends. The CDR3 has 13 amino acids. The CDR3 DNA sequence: TGTGCCACCAGTGATCCCGATCAGGGGGAAGCTTTCTTT. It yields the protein CATSDPDQGEAFF.

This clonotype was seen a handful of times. Here the CDR3 DNA reads TGTGCCAGCAGTGGTAGCGGGGGGGCCTTGGATACGCAGTATTTT. Its translation is CASSGSGGALDTQYF. This sequence joins TRBV6-5 and TRBJ2-3, with 11 bases identical to TRBD2. The J segment lost 6 bases and the V segment lost 5 bases, leaving 7 bases of the junction unmatched. CDR1 MNHEY and CDR2 SVGAGI come from the germline V gene. The CDR3 has 15 residues.

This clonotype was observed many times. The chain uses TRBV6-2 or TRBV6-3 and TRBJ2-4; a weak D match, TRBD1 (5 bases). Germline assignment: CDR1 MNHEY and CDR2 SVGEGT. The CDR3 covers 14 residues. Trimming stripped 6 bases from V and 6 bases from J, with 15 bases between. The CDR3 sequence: CASSSRVSVNIQYF. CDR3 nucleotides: TGTGCCAGCAGCTCCAGGGTGTCCGTAAACATTCAGTACTTC.

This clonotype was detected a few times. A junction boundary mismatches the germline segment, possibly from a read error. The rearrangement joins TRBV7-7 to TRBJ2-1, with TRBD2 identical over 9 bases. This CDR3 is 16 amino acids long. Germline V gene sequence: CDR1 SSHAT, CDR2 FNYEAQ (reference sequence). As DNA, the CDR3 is TGTGCTAGCAGCTTAGGGGCAGCGGGGGGAGGAGATGAGCAGTTCTTC. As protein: CASSLGAAGGGDEQFF.

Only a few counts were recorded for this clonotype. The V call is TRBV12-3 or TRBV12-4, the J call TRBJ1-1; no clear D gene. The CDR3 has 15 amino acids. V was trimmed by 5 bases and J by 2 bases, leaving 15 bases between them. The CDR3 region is CASSPWSPTNTEAFF. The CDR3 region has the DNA TGTGCCAGCAGTCCCTGGAGCCCGACTAACACTGAAGCTTTCTTT.

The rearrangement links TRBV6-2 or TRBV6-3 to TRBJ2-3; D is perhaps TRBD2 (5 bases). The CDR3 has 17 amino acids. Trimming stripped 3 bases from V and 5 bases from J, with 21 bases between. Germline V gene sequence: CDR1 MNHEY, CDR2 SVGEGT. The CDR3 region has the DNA TGTGCCAGCAGTTATTTCCAACTCGGAAAAGAGGGAGATACGCAGTATTTT. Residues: CASSYFQLGKEGDTQYF.